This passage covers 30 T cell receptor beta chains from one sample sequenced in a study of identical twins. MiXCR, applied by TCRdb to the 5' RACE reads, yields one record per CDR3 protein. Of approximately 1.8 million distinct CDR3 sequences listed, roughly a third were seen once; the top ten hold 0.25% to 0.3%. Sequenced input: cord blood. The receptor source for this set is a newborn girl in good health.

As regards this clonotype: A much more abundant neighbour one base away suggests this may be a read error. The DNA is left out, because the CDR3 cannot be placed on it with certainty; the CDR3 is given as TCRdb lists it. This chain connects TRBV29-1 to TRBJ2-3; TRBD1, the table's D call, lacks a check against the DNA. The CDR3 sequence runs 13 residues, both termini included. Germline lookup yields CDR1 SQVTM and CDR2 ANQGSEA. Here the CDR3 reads CSVALGAPDTRYF.

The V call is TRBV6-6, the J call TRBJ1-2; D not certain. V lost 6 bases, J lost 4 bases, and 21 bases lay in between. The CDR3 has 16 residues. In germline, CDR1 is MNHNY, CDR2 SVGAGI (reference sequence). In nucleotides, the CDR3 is TGTGCCAGCAGGTGGTTGAAGGGCGGCATGATCTATGGCTACACCTTC. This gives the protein CASRWLKGGMIYGYTF.

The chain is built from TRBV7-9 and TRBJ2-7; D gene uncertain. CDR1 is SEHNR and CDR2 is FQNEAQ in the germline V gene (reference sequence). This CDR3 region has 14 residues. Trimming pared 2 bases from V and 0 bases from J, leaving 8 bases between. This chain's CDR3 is CASSLIGVSYEQYF. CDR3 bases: TGTGCCAGCAGCTTAATTGGGGTCTCCTACGAGCAGTACTTC.

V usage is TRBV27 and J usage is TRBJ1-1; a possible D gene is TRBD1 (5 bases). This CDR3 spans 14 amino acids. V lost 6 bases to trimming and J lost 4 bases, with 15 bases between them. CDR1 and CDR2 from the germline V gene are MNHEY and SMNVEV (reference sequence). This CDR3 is CASRWVVGGTEAFF. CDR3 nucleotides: TGTGCCAGCAGGTGGGTTGTCGGGGGCACTGAAGCTTTCTTT.

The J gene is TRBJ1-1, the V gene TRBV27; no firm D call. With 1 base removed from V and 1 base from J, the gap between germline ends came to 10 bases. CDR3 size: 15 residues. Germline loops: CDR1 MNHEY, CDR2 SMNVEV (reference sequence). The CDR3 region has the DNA TGTGCCAGCAGTTTATTGGCCTGGAGGAACACTGAAGCTTTCTTT. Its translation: CASSLLAWRNTEAFF.

The CDR3, as DNA: TGTGCCAGCAGCTTCCGGACCCGGGTTAATGAGCAGTACTTC. It yields the protein CASSFRTRVNEQYF. V gene TRBV13 combines with J gene TRBJ2-5, with D unclear. The CDR3 runs to 14 residues. V was clipped by 3 bases and J by 11 bases, with 19 bases between them. Per the germline V gene, CDR1 is PRHDT and CDR2 is FYEKMQ (reference sequence). Full variable domain (missing parts from reference TRBV13 and TRBJ2-5): AAGVIQSPRHLIKEKRETATLKCYPIPRHDTVYWYQQGPGQDPQFLISFYEKMQSDKGSIPDRFSAQQFSDYHSELNMSSLELGDSALYFCASSFRTRVNEQYFGPGTRLLVL.

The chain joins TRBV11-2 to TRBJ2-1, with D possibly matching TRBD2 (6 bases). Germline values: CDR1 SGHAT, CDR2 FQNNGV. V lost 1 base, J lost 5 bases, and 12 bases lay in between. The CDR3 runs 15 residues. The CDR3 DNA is TGTGCCAGCAGCTTAGGTATAGCGGCAGACAATGAGCAGTTCTTC. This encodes CASSLGIAADNEQFF.

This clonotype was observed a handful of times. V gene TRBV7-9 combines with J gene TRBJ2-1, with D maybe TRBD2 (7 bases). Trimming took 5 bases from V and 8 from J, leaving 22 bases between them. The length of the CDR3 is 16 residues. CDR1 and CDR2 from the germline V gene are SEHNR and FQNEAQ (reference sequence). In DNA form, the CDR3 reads TGTGCCAGCAGCCTCCGGGGTCGGAGGGGGGGCCATGAGCAGTTCTTC. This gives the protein CASSLRGRRGGHEQFF.

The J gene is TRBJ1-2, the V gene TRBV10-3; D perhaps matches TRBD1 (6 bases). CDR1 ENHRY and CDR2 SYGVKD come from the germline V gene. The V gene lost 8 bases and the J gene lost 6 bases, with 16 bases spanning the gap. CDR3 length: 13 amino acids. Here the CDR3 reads CAIGPTGTHGYTF. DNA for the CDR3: TGTGCCATCGGCCCTACAGGGACCCATGGCTACACCTTC.

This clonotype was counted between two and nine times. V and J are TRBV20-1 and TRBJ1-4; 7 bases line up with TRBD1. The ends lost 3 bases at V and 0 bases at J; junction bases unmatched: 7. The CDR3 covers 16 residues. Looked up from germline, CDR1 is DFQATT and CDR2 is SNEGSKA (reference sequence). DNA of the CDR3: TGCAGTGCTAGGGACAGGCCACGGTCAACTAATGAAAAACTGTTTTTT. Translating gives CSARDRPRSTNEKLFF.

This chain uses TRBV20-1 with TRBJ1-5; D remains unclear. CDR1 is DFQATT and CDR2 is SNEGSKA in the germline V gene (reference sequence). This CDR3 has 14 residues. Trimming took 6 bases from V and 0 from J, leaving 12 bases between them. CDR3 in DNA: TGCAGTGCGAAGAACCCTTATAGCAATCAGCCCCAGCATTTT. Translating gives CSAKNPYSNQPQHF.

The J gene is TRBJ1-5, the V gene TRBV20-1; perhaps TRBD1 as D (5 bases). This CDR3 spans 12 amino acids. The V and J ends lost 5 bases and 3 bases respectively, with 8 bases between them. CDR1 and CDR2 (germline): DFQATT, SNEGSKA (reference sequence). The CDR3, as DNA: TGCAGTGCTTCGACAGTCAATCAGCCCCAGCATTTT. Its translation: CSASTVNQPQHF.

The CDR3 DNA reads as TGTGCCAGCAGCCAAGTCGGACGAGCGGGGACCTACGAGCAGTACTTC. Its translation is CASSQVGRAGTYEQYF. The chain uses TRBV4-2 and TRBJ2-7; 7 nucleotides agree with TRBD2. Germline CDR1 and CDR2: LGHNA and YNFKEQ. This CDR3 spans 16 amino acids. With 1 base clipped from V and 2 bases from J, the junction kept 8 bases outside the gene matches.

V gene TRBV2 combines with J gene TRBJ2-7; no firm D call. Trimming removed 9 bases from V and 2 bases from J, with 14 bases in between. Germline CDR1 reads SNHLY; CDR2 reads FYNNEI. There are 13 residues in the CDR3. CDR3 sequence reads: CARHKVGAYEQYF. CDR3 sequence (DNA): TGTGCCAGGCACAAGGTTGGGGCCTACGAGCAGTACTTC.

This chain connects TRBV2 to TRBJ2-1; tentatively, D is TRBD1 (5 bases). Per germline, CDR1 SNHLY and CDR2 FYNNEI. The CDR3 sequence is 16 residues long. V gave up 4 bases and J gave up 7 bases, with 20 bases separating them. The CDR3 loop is CASSGNFDRNLNEQFF. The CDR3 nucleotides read TGTGCCAGCAGTGGCAATTTTGACAGAAACTTAAATGAGCAGTTCTTC.

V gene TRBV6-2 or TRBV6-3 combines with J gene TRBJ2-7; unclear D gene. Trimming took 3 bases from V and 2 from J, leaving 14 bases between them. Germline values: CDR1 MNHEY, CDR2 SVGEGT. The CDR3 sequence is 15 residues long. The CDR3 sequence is CASSYPVVGAYEQYF. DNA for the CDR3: TGTGCCAGCAGTTATCCCGTGGTAGGCGCCTACGAGCAGTACTTC.

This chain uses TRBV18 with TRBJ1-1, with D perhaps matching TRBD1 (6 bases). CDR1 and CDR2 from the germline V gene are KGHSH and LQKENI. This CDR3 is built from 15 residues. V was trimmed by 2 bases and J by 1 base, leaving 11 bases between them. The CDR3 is CASSPRGAGNTEAFF. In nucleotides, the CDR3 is TGTGCCAGCTCACCAAGGGGGGCAGGGAACACTGAAGCTTTCTTT.

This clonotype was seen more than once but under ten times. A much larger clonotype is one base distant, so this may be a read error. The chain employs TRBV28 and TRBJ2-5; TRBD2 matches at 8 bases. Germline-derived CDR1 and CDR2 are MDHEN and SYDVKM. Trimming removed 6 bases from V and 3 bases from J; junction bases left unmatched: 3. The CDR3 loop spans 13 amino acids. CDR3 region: CASRLAAEETQYF. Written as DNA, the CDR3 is TGTGCCAGCAGACTAGCGGCAGAAGAGACCCAGTACTTC.

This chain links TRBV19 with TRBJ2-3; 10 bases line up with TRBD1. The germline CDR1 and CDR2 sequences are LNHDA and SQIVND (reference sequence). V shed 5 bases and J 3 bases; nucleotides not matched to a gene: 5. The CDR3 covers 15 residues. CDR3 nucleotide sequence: TGTGCCAGTAGTGGGACAGGGGACGGGACAGATACGCAGTATTTT. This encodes CASSGTGDGTDTQYF.

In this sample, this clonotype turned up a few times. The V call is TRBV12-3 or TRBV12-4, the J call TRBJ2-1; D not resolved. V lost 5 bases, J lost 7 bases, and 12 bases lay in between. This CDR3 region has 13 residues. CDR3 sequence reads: CASSTSSLNEQFF. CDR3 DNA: TGTGCCAGCAGTACCTCCTCCCTGAATGAGCAGTTCTTC.

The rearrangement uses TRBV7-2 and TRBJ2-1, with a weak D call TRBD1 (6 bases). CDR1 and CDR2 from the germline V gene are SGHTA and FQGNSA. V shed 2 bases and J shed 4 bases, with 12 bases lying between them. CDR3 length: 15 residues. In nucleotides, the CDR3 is TGTGCCAGCAGCTTATCGGGACACAGGTACAATGAGCAGTTCTTC. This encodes CASSLSGHRYNEQFF. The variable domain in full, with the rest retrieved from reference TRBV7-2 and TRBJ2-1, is GAGVSQSPSNKVTEKGKDVELRCDPISGHTALYWYRQSLGQGLEFLIYFQGNSAPDKSGLPSDRFSAERTGGSVSTLTIQRTQQEDSAVYLCASSLSGHRYNEQFFGPGTRLTVL.

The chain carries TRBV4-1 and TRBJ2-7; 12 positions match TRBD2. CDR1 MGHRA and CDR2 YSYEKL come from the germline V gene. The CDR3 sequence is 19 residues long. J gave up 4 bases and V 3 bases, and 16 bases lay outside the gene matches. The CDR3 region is CASSHRFWLAGGNSYEQYF. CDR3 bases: TGCGCCAGCAGCCATCGCTTTTGGCTAGCGGGGGGGAATTCGTACGAGCAGTACTTC.

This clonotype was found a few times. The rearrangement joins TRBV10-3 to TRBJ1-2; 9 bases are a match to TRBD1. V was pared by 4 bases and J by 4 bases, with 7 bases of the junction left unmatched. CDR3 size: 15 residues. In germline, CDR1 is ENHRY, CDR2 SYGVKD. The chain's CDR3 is CAISGPDRGAYGYTF. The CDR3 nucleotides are TGTGCCATCAGTGGCCCCGACAGGGGGGCCTATGGCTACACCTTC.

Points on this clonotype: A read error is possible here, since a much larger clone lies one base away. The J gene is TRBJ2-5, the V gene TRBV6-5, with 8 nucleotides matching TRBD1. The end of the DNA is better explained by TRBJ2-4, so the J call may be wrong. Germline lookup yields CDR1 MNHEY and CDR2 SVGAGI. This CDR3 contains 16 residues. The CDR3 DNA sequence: TGTGCCAGCAGTTCGGGCGGACAGGGCCACAAAAACATTCAGTACTTC. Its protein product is CASSSGGQGHKNIQYF.

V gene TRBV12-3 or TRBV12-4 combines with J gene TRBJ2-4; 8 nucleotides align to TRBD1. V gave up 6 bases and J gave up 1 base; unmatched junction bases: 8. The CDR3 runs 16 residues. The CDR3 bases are TGTGCCAGCAGCCCAGGGGGCCTCCTGGCCAAAAACATTCAGTACTTC. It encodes CASSPGGLLAKNIQYF.

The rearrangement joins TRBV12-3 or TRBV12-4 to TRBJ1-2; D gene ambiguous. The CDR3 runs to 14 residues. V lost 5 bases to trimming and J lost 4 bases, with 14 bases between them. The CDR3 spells CASSQTTKGYGYTF. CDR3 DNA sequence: TGTGCCAGCAGTCAAACTACTAAAGGCTATGGCTACACCTTC.

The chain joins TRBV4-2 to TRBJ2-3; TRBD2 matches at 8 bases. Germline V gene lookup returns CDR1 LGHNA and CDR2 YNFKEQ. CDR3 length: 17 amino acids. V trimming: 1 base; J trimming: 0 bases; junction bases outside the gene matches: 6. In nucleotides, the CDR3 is TGTGCCAGCAGCCAAGGTTCGGCTAGCGGGAGCACAGATACGCAGTATTTT. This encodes CASSQGSASGSTDTQYF.

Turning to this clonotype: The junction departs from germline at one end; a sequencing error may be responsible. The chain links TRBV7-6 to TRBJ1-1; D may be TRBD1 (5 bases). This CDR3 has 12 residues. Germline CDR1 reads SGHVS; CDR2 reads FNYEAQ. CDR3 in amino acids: CACSPRAGEAFF. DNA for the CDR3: TGTGCCTGCAGCCCCAGGGCAGGTGAAGCTTTCTTT.

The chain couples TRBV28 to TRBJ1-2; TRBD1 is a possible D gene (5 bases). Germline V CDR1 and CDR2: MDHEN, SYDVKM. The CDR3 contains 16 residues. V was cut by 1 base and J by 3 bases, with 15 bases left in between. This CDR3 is CASSLSPGTVDYGYTF. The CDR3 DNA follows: TGTGCCAGCAGTTTATCCCCCGGGACGGTGGACTATGGCTACACCTTC.

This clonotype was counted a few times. Here the CDR3 DNA reads TGCGCCAGCAGCCAAGATGACTACCGTACGCAGTATTTT. Translating it yields CASSQDDYRTQYF. The chain recombines TRBV4-1 with TRBJ2-3; D perhaps matches TRBD2 (5 bases). The CDR3 extends over 13 amino acids. Germline V gene data show CDR1 as MGHRA and CDR2 as YSYEKL. V lost 0 bases to trimming and J lost 8 bases, with 9 bases between them.